The entry below gives a single T cell receptor beta chain sequence along with its context. The antigen this receptor binds is unknown. No qualities accompany the bases; no much larger clone lies one base away. TCR cDNA was synthesized by 5'RACE template switching, through which a universal primer site and unique molecular identifiers were introduced. Priming for cDNA synthesis came from both the TCR alpha and TCR beta constant segments. Library amplification involved two PCR steps, and the second step added sample barcodes and sequencing adapters. Libraries were sequenced on Illumina HiSeq 2500 (2x100 bp) or NovaSeq (2x150 bp). As for how the authors treated the data: MIGEC handled demultiplexing of reads and collapsing into UMI consensus sequences, while MiXCR performed V(D)J alignment. Using edgeR on replicate PBMC samples, clonotypes were called vaccine-responding if FDR was below 0.01 and the log2 fold change was above 5 up to day 15. Each bulk clonotype received a CD4 or CD8 identity based on whether the sequenced CD4 or CD8 repertoire contained that clonotype at higher abundance. Starting from the raw public reads, TCRdb applied fastp trimming at Q25, assembled clones with MiXCR and retained in-frame beta chains. Records with the same CDR3 protein are collapsed into one entry carrying the most frequent genes and DNA. TCRdb, not the authors, supplied the V and J calls. The sample table lists hundreds of thousands of distinct CDR3 sequences, roughly 8.7% of them with a count of one. The ten largest clonotypes hold more than 15% of the sample.

V gives up 2 bases and J gives up 5 bases, and the segment between their germline ends measures 9 bases. The CDR3 holds 13 amino acids from the cysteine to the phenylalanine. Only the CDR3 portion is preserved as DNA: 39 bases, with reading frame beginning at the first base. CDR1 and CDR2, looked up from the germline V gene, are KGHSH and LQKENI. These data are taken from a study of T cells after yellow fever vaccination (dated by TCRdb to the late 2010s). A note on the overall study: Libraries from fractions with low cell numbers were prepared with the SMART-Seq v4 Ultra Low Input RNA kit. Blood was collected at multiple timepoints before and after primary and secondary immunization, and bulk PBMC replicates and cell subsets were isolated. To follow T-cell clones before and after primary and booster YFV17D yellow fever vaccination, bulk TCR alpha and beta repertoires were sequenced over time. Two healthy male donors, one aged 18 to 30 and one aged 30 to 40 years, were included in the cohort. Overall results and qualifications from the work: Because the study included only a couple of donors, the extent to which the findings can be generalized is limited. Because abundant contaminating clonotypes from the bulk population could be contained in FACS-sorted repertoires, computational filtering was required. After the booster, most clones that had expanded after primary vaccination were detected again (around 96% of CD4 and about 88% of CD8), suggesting broad maintenance of memory. The secondary T-cell response was weaker than the primary response but faster, peaking on day 5 instead of day 15. A small fraction of clonotypes appeared in both the CD4 and CD8 compartments, likely as a result of convergent recombination.

Explained via the paper, the treatment or condition label denotes: live attenuated yellow fever vaccine strain. At each blood-draw timepoint, two biological replicates of bulk PBMCs were obtained. PBMCs were isolated from peripheral blood using a standard Ficoll-Paque protocol. TriZol was used to extract RNA from bulk PBMCs, from CD4 and CD8 fractions, and from dextramer-positive and dextramer-negative fractions. In this chain, TRBV18 is recombined with TRBJ2-5; there is no confident call for the D gene. This clonotype originated in a man in his late teens or twenties who received the YFV17D yellow fever vaccine. The material sequenced was PBMCs, taken on the day of the first yellow fever vaccination. The encoded CDR3 is CASSPNQGETQYF. The DNA reads TGTGCCAGCTCACCAAACCAAGGGGAGACCCAGTACTTC.